This is a list of T cell receptor beta chains from one sample in a study of shared clonotypes between healthy human individuals. The data were produced by immunoSEQ multiplex PCR, yet TCRdb's version contains in-frame clones alone and is incomplete. The sample lists about 2.4 million clones, more than 85% occurring once. Sequenced sample: naive CD4+ T cells from PBMCs. The receptors were gathered from a young man in good health. Some clones in this sample may be carry-over from other donors' samples. CDR3s include the opening cysteine and the closing phenylalanine or tryptophan. The D gene is left open where the match is weak. A clone size is listed for some rows: how often the clone was seen (once, few, many), or a class if it is expanded.

cdr3_aa	cdr3_nt	v_call	d_call	j_call	clone_size
CASSSTGLAGNEQYF	TGTGCCAGCAGTTCAACGGGACTAGCGGGAAACGAGCAGTACTTC	TRBV28	TRBD2	TRBJ2-7	NA
CASSYRPGNTEAFF	TGTGCCAGCAGTTATCGCCCAGGGAACACTGAAGCTTTCTTT	TRBV6-1	NA	TRBJ1-1	NA
CASSQYEQGFHGYTF	TGCGCCAGCAGCCAATATGAGCAGGGGTTCCATGGCTACACCTTC	TRBV4-3	NA	TRBJ1-2	NA
CASSEVGGGSGNTIYF	TGTGCCAGCAGTGAGGTTGGAGGGGGCTCTGGAAACACCATATATTTT	TRBV25-1	NA	TRBJ1-3	NA
CASSLAAGWRADTQYF	TGCGCCAGCAGCTTGGCCGCGGGATGGAGAGCAGATACGCAGTATTTT	TRBV5-1	NA	TRBJ2-3	NA
CASSRDSREAFF	TGTGCCAGCAGTAGGGACAGCCGAGAAGCTTTCTTT	TRBV6-6	TRBD1	TRBJ1-1	few
CASRVQGMGTDTQYF	TGTGCCAGCAGGGTACAGGGGATGGGCACAGATACGCAGTATTTT	TRBV27	TRBD1	TRBJ2-3	NA
CASRRSTGGSGEQYF	TGTGCCAGCAGGCGATCGACGGGGGGCTCAGGGGAGCAGTACTTC	TRBV28	NA	TRBJ2-7	NA
CASSVDIRGTDQGYTF	TGTGCCAGCAGCGTAGATATTAGAGGAACAGACCAAGGCTACACCTTC	TRBV9	NA	TRBJ1-2	NA
CASSPLPPGPAGPGELFF	TGCGCCAGCAGCCCCCTACCCCCGGGCCCAGCGGGCCCCGGGGAGCTGTTTTTT	TRBV4-3	NA	TRBJ2-2	once
CSVELGSSTDTQYF	TGCAGCGTTGAATTAGGTTCTAGCACAGATACGCAGTATTTT	TRBV29-1	NA	TRBJ2-3	NA
CASSLAAGGPLPYNEQFF	TGTGCCAGCAGCTTAGCAGCGGGAGGGCCGCTTCCCTACAATGAGCAGTTCTTC	TRBV11-3	TRBD2	TRBJ2-1	NA
CSVEDLLPQSYTF	TGCAGCGTTGAAGATCTTCTTCCCCAAAGCTACACCTTC	TRBV29-1	NA	TRBJ1-2	NA
CASSPTGKREKLFF	TGTGCCAGCTCACCAACAGGAAAGAGGGAAAAACTGTTTTTT	TRBV18	NA	TRBJ1-4	NA
CASRPTGVDTQYF	TGTGCCAGCAGACCGACAGGGGTGGATACGCAGTATTTT	TRBV6-5	TRBD1	TRBJ2-3	NA
CASSPIGNSGNTIYF	TGTGCCAGCTCCCCCATAGGGAACTCTGGAAACACCATATATTTT	TRBV18	NA	TRBJ1-3	once
CASSPTGSGANVLTF	TGTGCCAGCAGTCCGACAGGGTCTGGGGCCAACGTCCTGACTTTC	TRBV28	TRBD1	TRBJ2-6	NA
CASSYSGGTGLETQYF	TGTGCCAGCAGTTACTCAGGTGGGACGGGCCTCGAAACGCAGTATTTT	TRBV6-6	NA	TRBJ2-3	NA
CASSLAGGNEQFF	TGTGCCAGCAGCTTAGCGGGAGGCAATGAGCAGTTCTTC	TRBV7-9	NA	TRBJ2-1	NA
CASSAPRGSGNTIYF	TGTGCCAGCAGCGCCCCTCGGGGCTCTGGAAACACCATATATTTT	TRBV9	NA	TRBJ1-3	NA
CASSLGDRGEQYF	TGTGCCAGCAGCTTAGGGGACAGGGGCGAGCAGTACTTC	TRBV7-8	TRBD1	TRBJ2-7	NA
CACQSGPETGELFF	TGTGCCTGTCAGAGCGGGCCTGAGACCGGGGAGCTGTTTTTT	TRBV30	NA	TRBJ2-2	once
CASSEPTGGSYNEQFF	TGTGCCAGCAGCGAACCGACAGGGGGGTCCTACAATGAGCAGTTCTTC	TRBV7-9	TRBD1	TRBJ2-1	NA
CSVVRPEGTQYF	TGCAGCGTTGTACGCCCCGAAGGGACCCAGTACTTC	TRBV29-1	NA	TRBJ2-5	NA
CASSLFRTGGRDSYGYTF	TGTGCCAGCAGTTTATTTAGGACAGGGGGCCGGGATAGCTATGGCTACACCTTC	TRBV27	TRBD1	TRBJ1-2	NA
CASRGQGASGNTIYF	TGCGCCAGCAGGGGACAGGGGGCTTCCGGAAACACCATATATTTT	TRBV5-1	TRBD1	TRBJ1-3	NA
CASSLVGGPDTQYF	TGTGCCAGCAGCTTGGTAGGGGGCCCAGATACGCAGTATTTT	TRBV11-2	TRBD1	TRBJ2-3	NA
CASSLRPGSYNSPLHF	TGTGCCAGCAGCTTAAGGCCCGGCTCCTATAATTCACCCCTCCACTTT	TRBV7-9	NA	TRBJ1-6	NA
CASSFPGTGDGAKNIQYF	TGTGCCAGCAGTTTCCCCGGGACAGGGGATGGAGCCAAAAACATTCAGTACTTC	TRBV28	TRBD1	TRBJ2-4	NA
CASSTGDANTEAFF	TGTGCCAGCAGTACAGGGGACGCGAACACTGAAGCTTTCTTT	TRBV7-3	TRBD1	TRBJ1-1	few
CASSQDNNLFQETQYF	TGCGCCAGCAGCCAAGATAACAACCTTTTCCAAGAGACCCAGTACTTC	TRBV4-1	NA	TRBJ2-5	NA
CASSYRVRTEAFF	TGTGCCAGCAGTTATCGGGTTCGGACTGAAGCTTTCTTT	TRBV6-5	NA	TRBJ1-1	NA
CASRQGGLAGVGTDTQYF	TGTGCCAGCAGGCAAGGGGGACTAGCGGGAGTGGGCACAGATACGCAGTATTTT	TRBV14	TRBD2	TRBJ2-3	NA
CATLGRANSPLHF	TGTGCCACCCTTGGACGGGCCAATTCACCCCTCCACTTT	TRBV15	NA	TRBJ1-6	once
CASSQQGRGLQPQHF	TGTGCCAGTAGTCAACAGGGACGAGGTCTTCAGCCCCAGCATTTT	TRBV19	NA	TRBJ1-5	NA
CASSLGTGTYEQYF	TGTGCCAGCAGCTTAGGAACAGGGACCTACGAGCAGTACTTC	TRBV7-9	NA	TRBJ2-7	NA
CASGGGTAQETQYF	TGTGCTAGTGGGGGCGGGACAGCTCAAGAGACCCAGTACTTC	TRBV12-5	NA	TRBJ2-5	NA
CASSSRDRSHKLFF	TGTGCCAGCAGTTCCCGGGACAGAAGCCATAAACTGTTTTTT	TRBV6-5	TRBD1	TRBJ1-4	NA
CASRSQGAEETQYF	TGTGCCAGCAGATCACAGGGGGCAGAAGAGACCCAGTACTTC	TRBV6-6	TRBD1	TRBJ2-5	once
CSAVPATNQFF	TGCAGTGCTGTACCAGCGACGAACCAGTTCTTC	TRBV20-1	NA	TRBJ2-1	NA
CASSDYIAVNSPLHF	TGTGCCAGCAGTGACTACATCGCGGTGAATTCACCCCTCCACTTT	TRBV25-1	NA	TRBJ1-6	NA
CASSLRDRGIGELFF	TGTGCCAGCTCACTTCGAGACAGGGGCATCGGGGAGCTGTTTTTT	TRBV18	TRBD1	TRBJ2-2	NA
CASSFDSYQDNEQFF	TGTGCCAGCAGCTTCGACAGTTACCAAGACAATGAGCAGTTCTTC	TRBV7-9	NA	TRBJ2-1	NA
CASSDGRGLRFF	TGTGCCAGCAGTGATGGGAGGGGGCTTAGGTTTTTT	TRBV6-1	NA	TRBJ2-2	NA
CASSQTGTGMFF	TGTGCCAGCAGCCAAACCGGGACAGGGATGTTCTTC	TRBV5-4	TRBD1	TRBJ2-1	once
CASSLWLASSSDTQYF	TGCGCCAGCAGCTTGTGGCTAGCATCATCTTCAGATACGCAGTATTTT	TRBV5-1	NA	TRBJ2-3	NA
CASGGRDYGYTF	TGTGCCAGCGGGGGGAGAGACTATGGCTACACCTTC	TRBV28	NA	TRBJ1-2	NA
CASSLEAQRAFF	TGTGCCAGCAGCTTAGAGGCACAGCGAGCTTTCTTT	TRBV7-9	NA	TRBJ1-1	few
CASSPRDRVNSIYF	TGTGCCAGCAGCCCCCGGGACAGGGTGAATTCGATATATTTT	TRBV9	TRBD1	TRBJ1-3	NA
CASSNTLDRANEQFF	TGTGCCAGCAGCAATACCCTAGACAGGGCCAATGAGCAGTTCTTC	TRBV21-1	NA	TRBJ2-1	once
CASSETRVSGANVLTF	TGTGCCAGCAGTGAAACGAGAGTATCTGGGGCCAACGTCCTGACTTTC	TRBV6-4	NA	TRBJ2-6	NA
CASNTVGGPIGGEQYF	TGTGCCAGCAATACCGTGGGGGGTCCGATCGGAGGCGAGCAGTACTTC	TRBV28	NA	TRBJ2-7	once
CASSRSQGDSGNTIYF	TGTGCCAGCTCACGTAGCCAGGGGGACTCTGGAAACACCATATATTTT	TRBV18	TRBD1	TRBJ1-3	once